The 27 T cell receptor beta chains below were found in one sample sequenced in a study of T cell repertoires in cytomegalovirus infection. A single record per CDR3 protein comes from TCRdb applying MiXCR to the reads. The table shows around 74,000 distinct CDR3 sequences, with around 3.4% occurring only once. Sequencing input: PBMCs. These receptors originate from a human donor in good health (CMV status not recorded). Some clones in this sample may be carry-over from other donors' samples.

This clonotype was counted at least ten times. V gene TRBV7-2 combines with J gene TRBJ2-3; 10 bases line up with TRBD2. The CDR3 spans 17 residues. CDR1 is SGHTA and CDR2 is FQGNSA in the germline V gene. V lost 5 bases, J lost 4 bases, and 12 bases stayed unmatched. The CDR3 region has the DNA TGTGCCAGCAGCCGAACTAGCGGGGCGAGAAGGGCAGATACGCAGTATTTT. Protein product: CASSRTSGARRADTQYF.

This clonotype was seen repeatedly, ten times or more. The genes are TRBV12-3 or TRBV12-4 and TRBJ1-1, with no clear D. V gave up 3 bases and J gave up 5 bases, with 16 bases separating them. The CDR3 is 15 amino acids. The CDR3 DNA reads as TGTGCCAGCAGTTTTCAGCGGTTCGGTGGGACTGAAGCTTTCTTT. As protein: CASSFQRFGGTEAFF.

This clonotype was observed many times. In nucleotides, the CDR3 is TGTGCCATCTCAGATGAGGGACGCGGCTACACCTTC. Translated: CAISDEGRGYTF. This rearrangement joins TRBV19 to TRBJ1-2; a weak D match, TRBD1 (5 bases). Germline V gives CDR1 LNHDA, CDR2 SQIVND (reference sequence). Trimming removed 10 bases from V and 8 bases from J, with 17 bases in between. The CDR3 consists of 12 residues.

This clonotype has at least ten counts. This rearrangement joins TRBV6-5 to TRBJ1-2, with 9 positions matching TRBD1. Trimming took 10 bases from V and 1 from J; bases not matched to a gene: 7. This CDR3 spans 14 amino acids. Germline-derived CDR1 and CDR2 are MNHEY and SVGAGI. The CDR3 coding sequence is TGTGCCATCAGAGACAGGGGGTATAACTATGGCTACACCTTC. It is translated as CAIRDRGYNYGYTF.

In its sample, this clonotype was seen many times. The chain is built from TRBV29-1 and TRBJ2-7; no definite D call. V lost 6 bases and J lost 2, with 11 bases in between. This CDR3 comprises 12 residues. The germline V gene encodes CDR1 SQVTM and CDR2 ANQGSEA. The CDR3 DNA reads TGCAGCGTGGCTAGGGTCCCCTACGAGCAGTACTTC. Residues: CSVARVPYEQYF.

This clonotype appeared many times. The chain uses TRBV19 and TRBJ1-5, with D uncertain. The V end lost 2 bases, the J end lost 3 bases, and 2 bases lay between the germline ends. There are 12 residues in the CDR3. CDR1 is LNHDA and CDR2 is SQIVND in the germline V gene (reference sequence). The CDR3 sequence is CASSINNQPQHF. The CDR3 DNA follows: TGTGCCAGTAGTATAAACAATCAGCCCCAGCATTTT.

This clonotype was counted at least ten times. The chain couples TRBV29-1 to TRBJ2-1; 12 bases map to TRBD2. This CDR3 has 15 amino acids. J lost 9 bases, V lost 3 bases, and 9 bases had no gene match. Per the germline V gene, CDR1 is SQVTM and CDR2 is ANQGSEA. The CDR3 sequence: CSVEGSSGGAVEQFF. The CDR3 DNA reads as TGCAGCGTTGAGGGGTCTAGCGGGGGGGCCGTTGAGCAGTTCTTC.

The sample holds many counts of this clonotype. The chain employs TRBV4-3 and TRBJ2-1; D not certain. With 0 bases removed from V and 10 bases from J, the gap between germline ends came to 22 bases. Germline CDR1 LGHNA, CDR2 YSLEER. The CDR3 runs 17 residues. CDR3: CASSQEWRRRYDEEQFF. DNA for the CDR3: TGCGCCAGCAGCCAAGAGTGGCGGCGACGTTACGACGAGGAGCAGTTCTTC.

This clonotype has at least ten counts. The chain employs TRBV2 and TRBJ1-2, with D tentatively TRBD1 (6 bases). The CDR3 runs 14 residues. Looked up from germline, CDR1 is SNHLY and CDR2 is FYNNEI. The V end lost 6 bases, the J end lost 4 bases, and 15 bases lay between the germline ends. DNA of the CDR3: TGTGCCAGCAGCCCATCAGGGACAACCTATGGCTACACCTTC. This encodes CASSPSGTTYGYTF.

This clonotype has a count of ten or more. The CDR3 DNA reads as TGTGCCAGCAGGCCCCGTTTCTCAGGAGACGAGAGAAACGAGCAGTACTTC. Amino acid sequence: CASRPRFSGDERNEQYF. The chain links TRBV27 to TRBJ2-7, with D uncertain. This CDR3 contains 17 residues. V gave up 6 bases and J gave up 5 bases, with 26 bases separating them. The germline CDR1 and CDR2 sequences are MNHEY and SMNVEV (reference sequence).

There are many counts of this clonotype. This sequence joins TRBV12-3 or TRBV12-4 and TRBJ2-1, with 8 bases identical to TRBD2. This CDR3 is built from 15 residues. The junction had 12 bases not matched to a gene; V was cut back by 7 bases and J by 7 bases. The CDR3 here is CASTLAGGEGNEQFF. The CDR3 nucleotides are TGTGCCAGCACCCTCGCGGGGGGAGAAGGTAATGAGCAGTTCTTC.

This clonotype was counted many times. The V call is TRBV29-1, the J call TRBJ2-7; the D is unclear. Per germline, CDR1 SQVTM and CDR2 ANQGSEA. V shed 7 bases and J shed 2 bases, with 12 bases lying between them. The CDR3 loop spans 12 amino acids. The CDR3 coding sequence is TGCAGCGCTCGGATCAGCACCTACGAGCAGTACTTC. This translates into CSARISTYEQYF.

The chain employs TRBV7-2 and TRBJ2-1, with 8 bases lining up with TRBD1. Germline lookup yields CDR1 SGHTA and CDR2 FQGNSA. After removal of 10 bases from V and 3 bases from J, the junction contained 8 bases not matched to a gene. The CDR3 sequence is 14 residues long. In DNA form, the CDR3 reads TGTGCCATCCCGGCAGGGGGCTACTACAATGAGCAGTTCTTC. Translated: CAIPAGGYYNEQFF.

This clonotype was picked up many times. The rearrangement uses TRBV20-1 and TRBJ1-5; 7 bases map to TRBD1. The CDR3 spans 15 residues. Germline V gene data show CDR1 as DFQATT and CDR2 as SNEGSKA (reference sequence). J gave up 3 bases and V 1 base, and 6 bases lay outside the gene matches. This CDR3 reads CSARAGQAANQPQHF. In DNA form, the CDR3 reads TGCAGTGCTAGAGCCGGACAGGCTGCCAATCAGCCCCAGCATTTT.

This clonotype has at least ten counts. This rearrangement joins TRBV6-2 or TRBV6-3 to TRBJ1-4; a weak D match, TRBD1 (6 bases). V lost 6 bases and J lost 8, with 22 bases in between. This CDR3 contains 16 residues. Germline V gene data show CDR1 as MNHEY and CDR2 as SVGEGT. The CDR3 loop reads CASRRGTGWVEEKLFF. The DNA for the CDR3 is TGTGCCAGCAGGAGAGGAACAGGGTGGGTCGAAGAAAAACTGTTTTTT.

This clonotype was observed at least ten times. This chain connects TRBV12-3 or TRBV12-4 to TRBJ1-6, with TRBD1 matching 8 bases. The CDR3 loop spans 15 amino acids. The V segment lost 4 bases and the J segment 6 bases; nucleotides outside the gene matches: 5. CDR3 nucleotide sequence: TGTGCCAGCAGTTCCGGGGACAGGCCTAATTCACCCCTCCACTTT. It is translated as CASSSGDRPNSPLHF.

The table lists this clonotype with many counts. The rearrangement uses TRBV28 and TRBJ2-3; D perhaps matches TRBD2 (5 bases). Germline CDR1 reads MDHEN; CDR2 reads SYDVKM. The germline V and J ends were trimmed by 5 bases and 0 bases, with 12 bases remaining between them. The CDR3 is 15 amino acids. As DNA, the CDR3 is TGTGCCAGCAGTCTAGGCGGGCTCAGCACAGATACGCAGTATTTT. Protein product: CASSLGGLSTDTQYF. Based on the CDR3 plus reference TRBV28 and TRBJ2-3, the full variable domain is DVKVTQSSRYLVKRTGEKVFLECVQDMDHENMFWYRQDPGLGLRLIYFSYDVKMKEKGDIPEGYSVSREKKERFSLILESASTNQTSMYLCASSLGGLSTDTQYFGPGTRLTVL.

This clonotype was detected ten times or more. The chain carries TRBV7-8 and TRBJ2-1; D tentatively reads TRBD1 or TRBD2 (5 bases each). CDR1 SGHVS and CDR2 FQNEAQ come from the germline V gene. The CDR3 sequence is 14 residues long. V dropped 5 bases and J dropped 7 bases, with 15 bases sitting between them. CDR3 sequence (DNA): TGTGCCAGCAGCCCCGGGGCGAAGGTGAATGAGCAGTTCTTC. Translated, it gives CASSPGAKVNEQFF.

In this sample, this clonotype turned up many times. The chain is built from TRBV2 and TRBJ1-5, with D perhaps matching TRBD1 (6 bases). The CDR3 is 15 residues long. Germline V CDR1 and CDR2: SNHLY, FYNNEI. The ends were cut back, 6 bases at V and 3 bases at J, with 15 bases in the middle. CDR3 nucleotide sequence: TGTGCCAGCAGGCGCGTACAGGGTTTCAATCAGCCCCAGCATTTT. Its translation is CASRRVQGFNQPQHF.

Ten or more counts support this clonotype. This chain links TRBV5-4 with TRBJ1-1, with TRBD1 matching 8 bases. CDR3 size: 15 residues. J was trimmed by 0 bases and V by 4 bases; bases with no gene match: 5. Looked up from germline, CDR1 is SGHNT and CDR2 is YYREEE (reference sequence). DNA for the CDR3: TGTGCCAGCAGCAAGGACAGGGTTGTGAACACTGAAGCTTTCTTT. Its protein is CASSKDRVVNTEAFF.

The sample holds many counts of this clonotype. The chain employs TRBV20-1 and TRBJ2-3; the D gene is possibly TRBD2 (5 bases). V was pared by 1 base and J by 4 bases, with 12 bases between. Germline V lookup: CDR1 DFQATT, CDR2 SNEGSKA (reference sequence). This CDR3 contains 14 residues. CDR3 DNA sequence: TGCAGTGCTAGAGTTGGAGGAATCCCAGATACGCAGTATTTT. Translation gives CSARVGGIPDTQYF.

This clonotype was picked up many times. The rearrangement joins TRBV7-9 to TRBJ1-2; TRBD1 matches at 9 bases. Germline CDR1 is SEHNR and CDR2 is FQNEAQ (reference sequence). Trimming removed 3 bases from V and 5 bases from J; junction bases left unmatched: 10. CDR3 length equals 16 residues. The DNA of the CDR3 is TGTGCCAGCAGCTTGCTTATCGACAGGGGGGGTTATGGCTACACCTTC. Translating gives CASSLLIDRGGYGYTF.

As to this clonotype: At one boundary the junction diverges from the germline segment, which might be a read error. The chain employs TRBV6-1 and TRBJ1-2; no clear D. Germline CDR1 and CDR2: MNHNS and SASEGT. The CDR3 is made up of 13 amino acids. The CDR3 DNA follows: TGTGCCAGCAGTGAAAGGAAGAATGATGGGTACACCTTC. Amino acid sequence: CASSERKNDGYTF.

The chain joins TRBV7-2 to TRBJ1-2; a weak D match, TRBD1 (6 bases). From germline, CDR1 is SGHTA and CDR2 FQGNSA. There are 15 residues in the CDR3. V lost 2 bases and J 2 bases, leaving 12 bases between the germline ends. The CDR3, as DNA: TGTGCCAGCAGCTTAACACACACAGGGAACTATGGCTACACCTTC. This translates into CASSLTHTGNYGYTF.

This clonotype was observed many times. The chain joins TRBV28 to TRBJ2-1; D may be TRBD2 (6 bases). The CDR3 extends over 14 amino acids. Trimming took off 4 bases at V and 10 bases at J, with 17 bases between the two ends. Looked up from germline, CDR1 is MDHEN and CDR2 is SYDVKM. The CDR3 loop is CASSYGTALREQFF. CDR3 nucleotides: TGTGCCAGCAGTTATGGGACTGCTCTCCGGGAGCAGTTCTTC.

This clonotype has ten or more counts. CDR3: CASSVLGTGGQETQYF. CDR3 in DNA: TGCGCCAGCAGCGTACTCGGGACCGGCGGGCAAGAGACCCAGTACTTC. The V call is TRBV4-1, the J call TRBJ2-5; the D gene could be TRBD1 or TRBD2 (5 bases each). CDR3 length equals 16 residues. Germline values: CDR1 MGHRA, CDR2 YSYEKL. V was trimmed by 5 bases and J by 2 bases, leaving 18 bases between them.

This clonotype has ten or more counts. This chain connects TRBV9 to TRBJ1-1; TRBD1 is a possible D gene (5 bases). CDR1 and CDR2 (germline): SGDLS, YYNGEE. V shed 0 bases and J shed 2 bases, with 14 bases lying between them. The CDR3 runs to 16 residues. This CDR3 reads CASSVAYGGPNTEAFF. Here the CDR3 DNA reads TGTGCCAGCAGCGTAGCGTATGGGGGACCCAACACTGAAGCTTTCTTT.